A selection of T cell receptor beta chains follows, all from one sample in a study of shared clonotypes between healthy human individuals. Repertoires were generated with immunoSEQ multiplex PCR, while TCRdb's copy carries only in-frame clones and drops some. The table has about 2.2 million clones, roughly 91% seen once. Sequencing was done on a sample of naive CD8+ T cells from PBMCs. The receptors here all came from a man younger than 30 in good health. Some clones in this sample may be carry-over from other donors' samples. Each CDR3 is given with its conserved first and last residue. The order of the fields is CDR3 length, V gene, J gene, D gene, clone size, CDR3 protein, CDR3 DNA. D genes are given only for firm matches. Where a row states a size, it is once, few, many or the class of an expanded clone; other rows omit it.

>13|TRBV12-5|TRBJ2-5|NA|NA
CASGRGSEETQYF
TGTGCTAGTGGTCGGGGCAGTGAAGAGACCCAGTACTTC
>17|TRBV14|TRBJ2-7|TRBD1|NA
CASSQETRDRVSYEQYF
TGTGCCAGCAGCCAAGAAACCCGGGACAGGGTCTCCTACGAGCAGTACTTC
>19|TRBV19|TRBJ2-3|TRBD2|once
CASSRRLAGGPLGTDTQYF
TGTGCCAGTAGTAGGAGACTAGCGGGAGGGCCCCTGGGCACAGATACGCAGTATTTT
>15|TRBV10-1|TRBJ2-2|NA|NA
CASSEMRGRAGELFF
TGCGCCAGCAGTGAGATGAGGGGCCGTGCCGGGGAGCTGTTTTTT
>12|TRBV28|TRBJ1-5|NA|NA
CASSKGDQPQHF
TGTGCCAGCAGTAAAGGAGATCAGCCCCAGCATTTT
>18|TRBV4-3|TRBJ2-6|TRBD1|NA
CASSQGSGGSSGANVLTF
TGCGCCAGCAGCCAAGGTTCAGGGGGCTCCTCTGGGGCCAACGTCCTGACTTTC
>15|TRBV7-9|TRBJ2-5|NA|NA
CASSVPDIVQETQYF
TGTGCCAGCAGCGTTCCGGACATCGTCCAAGAGACCCAGTACTTC
>17|TRBV14|TRBJ2-3|NA|NA
CASSQDDRGLGDDTQYF
TGTGCCAGCAGCCAAGATGACCGAGGCTTGGGGGACGATACGCAGTATTTT
>15|TRBV9|TRBJ2-1|NA|NA
CASSPRGPSYNEQFF
TGTGCCAGCAGCCCCCGGGGGCCCTCCTACAATGAGCAGTTCTTC
>17|TRBV4-2|TRBJ2-2|TRBD2|NA
CASSQGLAGVNTGELFF
TGTGCCAGCAGCCAAGGACTAGCGGGAGTCAACACCGGGGAGCTGTTTTTT
>14|TRBV28|TRBJ1-3|NA|NA
CASSLGGTGNTIYF
TGTGCCAGCAGTTTAGGGGGGACCGGAAACACCATATATTTT
>13|TRBV7-8|TRBJ1-2|NA|NA
CASSFLGNYGYTF
TGTGCCAGCAGCTTTTTAGGAAACTATGGCTACACCTTC
>14|TRBV5-5|TRBJ1-1|NA|NA
CASSLEGLNTEAFF
TGTGCCAGCAGCTTGGAGGGGCTGAACACTGAAGCTTTCTTT
>17|TRBV4-1|TRBJ2-7|TRBD2|NA
CASSQFLGGGRGYEQYF
TGCGCCAGCAGCCAATTCCTAGGTGGCGGGAGGGGATACGAGCAGTACTTC
>17|TRBV11-2|TRBJ2-1|TRBD2|NA
CASSLPLSGSFYNEQFF
TGTGCCAGCAGCTTACCCCTGAGCGGGAGTTTCTACAATGAGCAGTTCTTC
>16|TRBV4-1|TRBJ1-5|TRBD1|NA
CASSLKTGAIYQPQHF
TGCGCCAGCAGCCTCAAGACAGGGGCGATTTATCAGCCCCAGCATTTT
>14|TRBV6-5|TRBJ1-1|NA|NA
CASSYSGENTEAFF
TGTGCCAGCAGTTACTCGGGGGAAAACACTGAAGCTTTCTTT
>13|TRBV27|TRBJ2-7|NA|NA
CASSPKPNHEQYF
TGTGCCAGCAGCCCCAAACCGAACCACGAGCAGTACTTC
>14|TRBV28|TRBJ2-7|NA|NA
CASSFSGGLTEQYF
TGTGCCAGCAGTTTCTCAGGGGGACTTACCGAGCAGTACTTC
>14|TRBV7-2|TRBJ2-5|TRBD1|NA
CASSARQGPETQYF
TGTGCCAGCAGCGCTAGACAGGGTCCAGAGACCCAGTACTTC
>17|TRBV19|TRBJ2-2|TRBD2|NA
CASRGTSGGANTGELFF
TGTGCCAGTAGAGGGACTAGCGGGGGAGCGAACACCGGGGAGCTGTTTTTT
>12|TRBV2|TRBJ1-1|NA|NA
CASRGRGTEAFF
TGTGCCAGTCGGGGTAGGGGCACTGAAGCTTTCTTT
>13|TRBV27|TRBJ2-1|NA|NA
CASSLGGLNEQFF
TGTGCCAGCAGCCTTGGTGGTCTTAATGAGCAGTTCTTC
>13|TRBV27|TRBJ1-1|NA|NA
CASSLGRGTEAFF
TGTGCCAGCAGTTTGGGGCGGGGCACTGAAGCTTTCTTT
>15|TRBV9|TRBJ1-4|TRBD1|once
CASSVGGTGGEKLFF
TGTGCCAGCAGCGTAGGGGGGACAGGAGGTGAAAAACTGTTTTTT
>17|TRBV2|TRBJ1-2|TRBD1|once
CASSGVGQGARDYGYTF
TGTGCCAGCAGTGGGGTGGGACAGGGGGCGCGTGACTATGGCTACACCTTC
>13|TRBV6-5|TRBJ2-1|NA|NA
CASSPTVYNEQFF
TGTGCCAGCTCTCCTACCGTTTACAATGAGCAGTTCTTC
>15|TRBV28|TRBJ1-1|NA|once
CASSLGWEGDTEAFF
TGTGCCAGCAGTTTGGGTTGGGAGGGGGACACTGAAGCTTTCTTT
>12|TRBV19|TRBJ2-7|NA|NA
CASSPGGYEQYF
TGTGCCAGTAGCCCCGGAGGCTACGAGCAGTACTTC
>13|TRBV5-5|TRBJ2-1|NA|NA
CASSWGARNEQFF
TGTGCCAGCAGCTGGGGGGCGAGGAATGAGCAGTTCTTC
>12|TRBV25-1|TRBJ1-1|NA|NA
CASSAGNTEAFF
TGTGCCAGCAGTGCCGGGAACACTGAAGCTTTCTTT
>18|TRBV11-2|TRBJ2-2|TRBD2|NA
CASSLESSGGYHTGELFF
TGTGCCAGCAGCTTAGAAAGTAGCGGGGGGTACCACACCGGGGAGCTGTTTTTT
>18|TRBV10-1|TRBJ2-1|TRBD1|NA
CASSEGTWQGANYNEQFF
TGCGCCAGCAGTGAAGGCACATGGCAGGGGGCTAACTACAATGAGCAGTTCTTC
>15|TRBV28|TRBJ1-4|NA|NA
CASSFPGLINEKLFF
TGTGCCAGCAGTTTCCCGGGACTGATTAATGAAAAACTGTTTTTT
>15|TRBV4-3|TRBJ1-2|TRBD1|NA
CASSQGTGQVYGYTF
TGCGCCAGCAGCCAAGGGACAGGGCAGGTCTATGGCTACACCTTC
>15|TRBV27|TRBJ2-1|TRBD2|NA
CASTLSGRGYNEQFF
TGTGCCAGCACCCTCAGCGGGAGGGGCTACAATGAGCAGTTCTTC
>16|TRBV27|TRBJ2-7|TRBD2|NA
CASSLRGSGRAYEQYF
TGTGCCAGCAGCCTAAGGGGTAGCGGGAGGGCCTACGAGCAGTACTTC
>15|TRBV5-1|TRBJ1-2|NA|NA
CASSLGQRVNYGYTF
TGCGCCAGCAGCTTGGGACAGAGAGTTAACTATGGCTACACCTTC
>16|TRBV7-9|TRBJ2-7|TRBD1|NA
CASSPWGQAPTYEQYF
TGTGCCAGCAGCCCCTGGGGACAGGCCCCGACCTACGAGCAGTACTTC
>15|TRBV6-6|TRBJ2-1|NA|NA
CASSLRGGIQGEQFF
TGTGCCAGCAGCCTTAGGGGGGGCATACAGGGTGAGCAGTTCTTC
>12|TRBV7-9|TRBJ2-3|NA|NA
CASSREGQPQYF
TGTGCCAGCAGCCGAGAGGGGCAGCCCCAGTATTTT